Below are 11 T cell receptor beta chains sequenced from a single sample in a study of shared clonotypes between healthy human individuals. Libraries were prepared by immunoSEQ multiplex PCR; TCRdb keeps only in-frame clonotypes and omits some of them. This sample carries around 440,000 clones, over 60% of them seen once, and the ten largest clones take around 12%. The sequenced sample consisted of PBMCs. The receptors were sampled from a woman between 35 and 50 years old in good health. Some clones in this sample may be carry-over from other donors' samples.

This rearrangement joins TRBV27 to TRBJ1-5, with D possibly TRBD1 on 5 matching bases. The CDR3 is made up of 14 amino acids. The germline gives CDR1 MNHEY, CDR2 SMNVEV (reference sequence). Deletions cut 7 bases from V and 3 bases from J, with 13 bases between. CDR3 DNA: TGTGCCAGCAAATTCGACAGCCCCAATCAGCCCCAGCATTTT. This encodes CASKFDSPNQPQHF.

The chain carries TRBV7-2 and TRBJ2-3, with D tentatively TRBD1 (5 bases). Deletions cut 10 bases from V and 2 bases from J, with 13 bases between. Germline CDR1 reads SGHTA; CDR2 reads FQGNSA. The CDR3 is made up of 13 amino acids. The CDR3 sequence is CATMTAHTDTQYF. The CDR3 DNA is TGTGCCACTATGACAGCCCACACAGATACGCAGTATTTT.

With respect to this clone: This likely traces to a read error, being one base from a far larger clone. This chain joins TRBV7-9 and TRBJ1-2; D not certain. The V and J ends lost 3 bases and 7 bases respectively, with 15 bases between them. The CDR3 is 14 amino acids. The V gene's germline CDR1 is SEHNR and CDR2 FQNEAQ (reference sequence). CDR3 amino acids: CASSLAMDGCGYTF. The CDR3 DNA is TGTGCCAGCAGCTTGGCCATGGACGGCTGTGGCTACACCTTC. Supplemented by reference TRBV7-9 and TRBJ1-2, the full variable domain reads DTGVSQNPRHKITKRGQNVTFRCDPISEHNRLYWYRQTLGQGPEFLTYFQNEAQLEKSRLLSDRFSAERPKGSFSTLEIQRTEQGDSAMYLCASSLAMDGCGYTFGSGTRLTVV.

The chain links TRBV6-1 to TRBJ2-5; TRBD1 matches 7 bases. The CDR3 totals 13 residues. Germline V CDR1 and CDR2: MNHNS, SASEGT. Trimming cost V 9 bases and J 5 bases; bases outside gene matches: 9. The DNA of the CDR3 is TGTGCCAGTAAAATACAGGGGAGTGAGACCCAGTACTTC. It codes for CASKIQGSETQYF.

The rearrangement links TRBV21-1 to TRBJ2-7; the table's D call of TRBD2 was not tested on the DNA. TRBV21-1 is classified as a pseudogene. The CDR3 totals 21 residues. CDR3 coding DNA: TGTGCCAGCAGCAAAAACCGACTCCTCGAAATGCCTAGCGGGGGGATCTACGAGCAGTACTTC. Residues: CASSKNRLLEMPSGGIYEQYF.

This clone was seen only once. V gene TRBV15 combines with J gene TRBJ1-2; D perhaps matches TRBD1 (5 bases). Germline-derived CDR1 and CDR2 are LNHNV and YYDKDF (reference sequence). The V end lost 4 bases, the J end lost 2 bases, and 8 bases lay between the germline ends. This CDR3 spans 13 amino acids. CDR3 sequence reads: CATSTDINYGYTF. CDR3 in DNA: TGTGCCACCAGCACGGACATCAACTATGGCTACACCTTC. The variable domain in full, completed from reference TRBV15 and TRBJ1-2, reads DAMVIQNPRYQVTQFGKPVTLSCSQTLNHNVMYWYQQKSSQAPKLLFHYYDKDFNNEADTPDNFQSRRPNTSFCFLDIRSPGLGDTAMYLCATSTDINYGYTFGSGTRLTVV.

The rearrangement uses TRBV9 and TRBJ2-7, with D tentatively TRBD2 (5 bases). Trimming stripped 1 base from V and 5 bases from J, with 10 bases between. The CDR3 contains 13 residues. CDR1 SGDLS and CDR2 YYNGEE come from the germline V gene. The CDR3 DNA is TGTGCCAGCAGCGTACAGCCCGGGGACGAGCAGTACTTC. This codes for CASSVQPGDEQYF.

J is TRBJ2-3 and V is TRBV7-7; 13 bases agree with TRBD2. Losses at the gene ends were 5 bases for V and 3 bases for J; bases not matched to a gene: 5. This CDR3 has 16 amino acids. In germline, CDR1 is SSHAT, CDR2 FNYEAQ (reference sequence). DNA of the CDR3: TGTGCCAGCAGCCCAGGACTAGCGGGAGCAACAGATACGCAGTATTTT. It is translated as CASSPGLAGATDTQYF.

Note on this clone: Other DNA sequences of this sample code for an identical CDR3. The chain recombines TRBV9 with TRBJ2-5; D gene unclear. Trimming took 0 bases from V and 3 from J, leaving 9 bases between them. The germline V gene has CDR1 SGDLS and CDR2 YYNGEE. This CDR3 region has 14 residues. DNA for the CDR3: TGTGCCAGCAGCGTAGGTGCAGCCGAAGAGACCCAGTACTTC. Translated, it gives CASSVGAAEETQYF. The whole variable domain, remainder taken from reference TRBV9 and TRBJ2-5, is DSGVTQTPKHLITATGQRVTLRCSPRSGDLSVYWYQQSLDQGLQFLIQYYNGEERAKGNILERFSAQQFPDLHSELNLSSLELGDSALYFCASSVGAAEETQYFGPGTRLLVL.

Of note for this clone: A far larger clone is just one base off, so this is likely a read error. Other DNA sequences in this specimen translate into the identical CDR3. The rearrangement uses TRBV4-2 and TRBJ1-1; possibly TRBD1 for D (5 bases). Between the trimmed V and J ends, which lost 4 bases and 5 bases, there was a span of 17 bases. This CDR3 has 15 residues. Germline-derived CDR1 and CDR2 are LGHNA and YNFKEQ. This chain's CDR3 is CASSLDRAGLTEAFF. For the CDR3, the DNA is TGTGCCAGCAGCCTAGATCGGGCAGGGTTGACTGAAGCTTTCTTT.

The J gene is TRBJ2-5, the V gene TRBV6-1, with 8 bases matching TRBD1. CDR3 length: 14 amino acids. V shed 3 bases and J 5 bases; nucleotides not matched to a gene: 5. The V gene's germline CDR1 is MNHNS and CDR2 SASEGT. The CDR3 region is CASSDSTGGETQYF. Written as DNA, the CDR3 is TGTGCCAGCAGTGACAGCACAGGGGGTGAGACCCAGTACTTC.